The present entry profiles one TCR beta chain with its context. What it binds is not known. This entry belongs to a study of beta chain features in type 1 diabetes. All sorted populations exceeded 95% purity. The investigators reverse transcribed all of the isolated RNA, so they sequenced expressed TCRB transcripts. Some clones are missing from TCRdb's copy, which holds only in-frame ones; the method was immunoSEQ multiplex PCR. The repertoire holds some 44,000 clones, roughly 50% seen once, with 0.25% to 0.3% in the top ten. CDR1 and CDR2 (germline): PRHDT, FYEKMQ (reference sequence). V shed 1 base and J shed 0 bases, with 13 bases lying between them. This CDR3 has 16 residues. Study results and caveats: Type 1 diabetes patients had fewer VDJ junction insertions and more deletions.

This sequence originates from a woman aged 30 to 39 in good health. Sequenced: stem cell memory CD4+ T cells from blood. The chain carries TRBV13 and TRBJ2-7; D might be TRBD1 (6 bases). CDR3 in amino acids: CASSLAPARGSYEQYF. The CDR3 region has the DNA TGTGCCAGCAGCTTAGCACCGGCCAGGGGCTCCTACGAGCAGTACTTC.